Below are 22 T cell receptor beta chains sequenced from a single sample in a study of T cell repertoires in cytomegalovirus infection. TCRdb re-derived calls from the reads in MiXCR, one entry per CDR3 protein. Altogether about 150,000 distinct CDR3 sequences are present, more than 30% being singletons, with the ten largest covering about 56%. No antigen has been assigned to these receptors. The starting material was CD8+ T cells from cultured PBMCs, obtained from culture after CMV antigen stimulation. The receptors were sampled from a human donor in good health (CMV status not recorded). Some clones in this sample may be carry-over from other donors' samples.

There are many counts of this clonotype. The genes are TRBV28 and TRBJ2-1, with 10 bases fitting TRBD2. V trimming: 5 bases; J trimming: 4 bases; junction bases outside the gene matches: 8. CDR3 length: 16 residues. Germline V gene data show CDR1 as MDHEN and CDR2 as SYDVKM. CDR3 in DNA: TGTGCCAGCAGTGCCTCGGCTAGCGGGGGTTACAATGAGCAGTTCTTC. It encodes CASSASASGGYNEQFF.

The chain joins TRBV6-1 to TRBJ1-1; D is perhaps TRBD1 (5 bases). CDR1 and CDR2 from the germline V gene are MNHNS and SASEGT. The CDR3 extends over 15 amino acids. Trimming shortened V by 2 bases and J by 1 base, and 11 bases separated the two germline ends. CDR3 nucleotides: TGTGCCAGCAGTGAAAGCAGGGTGGGGAACACTGAAGCTTTCTTT. Residues: CASSESRVGNTEAFF.

This clonotype was counted many times. The chain has TRBV7-2 and TRBJ1-6, with no clear D. Germline V CDR1 and CDR2: SGHTA, FQGNSA. The CDR3 length is 16 residues. V was clipped by 1 base and J by 3 bases, with 10 bases between them. Written as DNA, the CDR3 is TGTGCCAGCAGCTTAGACCCGGGTTACTATAATTCACCCCTCCACTTT. Its protein product is CASSLDPGYYNSPLHF.

This clonotype has at least ten counts. The DNA of the CDR3 is TGTGCCAGCAGCCTCAACGCAGGCCATATAGCCAAAAACATTCAGTACTTC. Its translation is CASSLNAGHIAKNIQYF. This chain joins TRBV7-2 and TRBJ2-4; D not resolved. The germline V gene encodes CDR1 SGHTA and CDR2 FQGNSA. V lost 5 bases and J 0 bases, leaving 17 bases between the germline ends. CDR3 length: 17 residues.

The chain joins TRBV7-2 to TRBJ1-2; D gene uncertain. Trimming cost V 3 bases and J 3 bases, with 11 bases left between them. From germline, CDR1 is SGHTA and CDR2 FQGNSA. This CDR3 region has 14 residues. The CDR3 loop is CASSLEGYDYGYTF. CDR3 in DNA: TGTGCCAGCAGCTTGGAAGGGTACGACTATGGCTACACCTTC.

This clonotype turned up a few times. The chain joins TRBV7-3 to TRBJ2-1; D perhaps matches TRBD1 (5 bases). With 5 bases removed from V and 4 bases from J, the gap between germline ends came to 15 bases. In germline, CDR1 is SGHTA, CDR2 FQGTGA. This CDR3 spans 15 amino acids. CDR3 residues: CASSPPRATYNEQFF. CDR3 DNA: TGTGCCAGCAGCCCCCCCAGGGCCACGTACAATGAGCAGTTCTTC.

This clonotype was counted a few times. J is TRBJ2-1 and V is TRBV4-1; D gene uncertain. CDR1 and CDR2 from the germline V gene are MGHRA and YSYEKL. This CDR3 is 15 amino acids long. Trimming took off 4 bases at V and 6 bases at J, with 16 bases between the two ends. The chain's CDR3 is CASSLMFPTPNEQFF. In DNA form, the CDR3 reads TGCGCCAGCAGCCTGATGTTTCCGACCCCCAATGAGCAGTTCTTC.

The chain joins TRBV7-9 to TRBJ2-1; D gene ambiguous. Germline CDR1 is SEHNR and CDR2 is FQNEAQ (reference sequence). This CDR3 has 15 amino acids. Trimming left V 2 bases short and J 3 bases short, with 11 bases between. The CDR3 region has the DNA TGTGCCAGCAGCTTAATCCAGGTCGGCTACAATGAGCAGTTCTTC. It codes for CASSLIQVGYNEQFF. The full variable domain, with the rest looked up from reference TRBV7-9 and TRBJ2-1, is DTGVSQNPRHKITKRGQNVTFRCDPISEHNRLYWYRQTLGQGPEFLTYFQNEAQLEKSRLLSDRFSAERPKGSFSTLEIQRTEQGDSAMYLCASSLIQVGYNEQFFGPGTRLTVL.

In regard to this clonotype: Mismatch with germline at one junction end may stem from a read error. The chain links TRBV12-3 or TRBV12-4 to TRBJ1-1, with D maybe TRBD1 (5 bases). The CDR3 sequence is 12 residues long. This CDR3 reads CASSPGGSELGF. The CDR3 bases are TGTGCCAGCAGCCCCGGGGGGTCAGAATTGGGATTT.

The rearrangement uses TRBV7-6 and TRBJ2-7, with 9 bases aligning to TRBD2. Germline lookup yields CDR1 SGHVS and CDR2 FNYEAQ. CDR3 length: 17 residues. The trim removed 4 bases at V and 0 bases at J, leaving 10 bases unmatched. The CDR3 here is CASSSPNAGGSSYEQYF. DNA of the CDR3: TGTGCCAGCAGCTCCCCTAACGCGGGGGGGAGCTCCTACGAGCAGTACTTC.

This chain uses TRBV2 with TRBJ2-1, with TRBD2 as a possible D gene (5 bases). The CDR3 length is 15 residues. The V end was cut by 5 bases, the J end by 10 bases, with 21 bases between. Per germline, CDR1 SNHLY and CDR2 FYNNEI. The CDR3 region has the DNA TGTGCCAGCAGTTCGATCTCCGGGAATCTAGGGGAGCAGTTCTTC. Translated, it gives CASSSISGNLGEQFF.

Turning to this clonotype: This may arise from a read error, as a much more abundant clone is one base away. The chain combines TRBV12-3 or TRBV12-4 with TRBJ2-3, with TRBD1 matching over 9 bases. J gave up 0 bases and V 4 bases, and 2 bases lay outside the gene matches. The CDR3 runs 15 residues. In DNA form, the CDR3 reads TGTGCCAGCAGTTCAGGACAGGGGAGCACAGATACGCAGTATTTT. Residues: CASSSGQGSTDTQYF.

The V and J genes are TRBV20-1 and TRBJ2-3; either TRBD1 or TRBD2 may fit D (5 bases each). The V end lost 4 bases, the J end lost 4 bases, and 18 bases lay between the germline ends. The CDR3 spans 15 residues. Germline V CDR1 and CDR2: DFQATT, SNEGSKA (reference sequence). The CDR3 DNA reads as TGCAGTGCTAATACCGGGACCCCAGCGGCAGATACGCAGTATTTT. Encoded protein: CSANTGTPAADTQYF.

The chain joins TRBV7-8 to TRBJ2-7; perhaps TRBD2 as D (5 bases). V dropped 5 bases and J dropped 0 bases, with 11 bases sitting between them. Per germline, CDR1 SGHVS and CDR2 FQNEAQ. The CDR3 totals 14 residues. The CDR3 loop is CASSAWESSYEQYF. CDR3 bases: TGTGCCAGCAGCGCCTGGGAGAGCTCCTACGAGCAGTACTTC.

This clonotype came up many times. The CDR3 is CATSRDVGSYEQYF. Here the CDR3 DNA reads TGTGCCACCAGCAGAGATGTGGGGTCCTACGAGCAGTACTTC. The chain employs TRBV15 and TRBJ2-7; no clear D gene. Germline CDR1 reads LNHNV; CDR2 reads YYDKDF (reference sequence). The CDR3 length is 14 residues. Trimming shortened V by 0 bases and J by 1 base, and 7 bases separated the two germline ends.

The V call is TRBV15, the J call TRBJ1-2; D is unresolved. Germline V CDR1 and CDR2: LNHNV, YYDKDF (reference sequence). Trimming took off 0 bases at V and 6 bases at J, with 14 bases between the two ends. This CDR3 has 15 amino acids. The CDR3 DNA follows: TGTGCCACCAGCAGAGATTCCCCCACAGTTAATGGCTACACCTTC. Encoded protein: CATSRDSPTVNGYTF.

The chain joins TRBV5-3 to TRBJ2-3; 10 positions match TRBD2. TRBV5-3 is an ORF for which the function is uncertain. This CDR3 region has 16 residues. Trimming took 8 bases from V and 5 from J; bases not matched to a gene: 14. The CDR3 spells CASTTGAGGALDTQYF. Written as DNA, the CDR3 is TGTGCCAGCACTACCGGAGCGGGGGGGGCCTTAGATACGCAGTATTTT.

The V and J genes are TRBV25-1 and TRBJ2-7; possible D gene TRBD1, 7 bases. The CDR3 is 16 amino acids. Germline CDR1 MGHDK, CDR2 SYGVNS. V lost 3 bases and J 0 bases, leaving 15 bases between the germline ends. Written as DNA, the CDR3 is TGTGCCAGCAGTGATGGCGGGACAGTCGCCTCCTACGAGCAGTACTTC. Protein sequence: CASSDGGTVASYEQYF.

This clonotype was observed a few times. The J gene is TRBJ2-7, the V gene TRBV7-8; 8 bases map to TRBD1. The junction had 8 bases not matched to a gene; V was cut back by 5 bases and J by 5 bases. This CDR3 comprises 14 residues. CDR1 and CDR2 (germline): SGHVS, FQNEAQ. The CDR3 bases are TGTGCCAGCAGCACTGGACAGGGTCGGAACGAGCAGTACTTC. Translated: CASSTGQGRNEQYF.

The genes are TRBV12-3 or TRBV12-4 and TRBJ2-5, with 7 bases identical to TRBD1. CDR3 length: 15 residues. V shed 6 bases, J shed 1 base, and the junction held 8 bases outside the gene matches. The CDR3 DNA follows: TGTGCCAGCAGACGGACAGGAGACAGCCAAGAGACCCAGTACTTC. Its protein is CASRRTGDSQETQYF.

A note on this clonotype: A much larger clone is a single base away; this may be a read error. This chain links TRBV28 with TRBJ1-6, with unresolved D. This CDR3 spans 16 amino acids. Germline V lookup: CDR1 MDHEN, CDR2 SYDVKM. The CDR3 bases are TGTGCCAGCAGTTTACTGTCGGGCAGCATACATTCACCCCTCTACTTT. This codes for CASSLLSGSIHSPLYF.

The chain uses TRBV6-6 and TRBJ2-2; 7 bases line up with TRBD2. The CDR3 is 14 residues long. The J segment lost 10 bases and the V segment lost 2 bases, leaving 7 bases of the junction unmatched. The germline V gene encodes CDR1 MNHNY and CDR2 SVGAGI (reference sequence). The CDR3 protein is CASSYIGGLEELFF. The CDR3 nucleotides are TGTGCCAGCAGTTACATCGGGGGGTTGGAGGAGCTGTTTTTT.